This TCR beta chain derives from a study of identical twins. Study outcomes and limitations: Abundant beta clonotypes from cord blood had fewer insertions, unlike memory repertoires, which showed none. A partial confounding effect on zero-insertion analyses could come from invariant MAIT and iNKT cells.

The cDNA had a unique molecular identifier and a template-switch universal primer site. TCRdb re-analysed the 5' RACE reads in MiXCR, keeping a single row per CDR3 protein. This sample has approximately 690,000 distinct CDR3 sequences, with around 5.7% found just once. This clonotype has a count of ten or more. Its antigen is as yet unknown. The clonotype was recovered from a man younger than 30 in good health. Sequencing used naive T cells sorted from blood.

The CDR3 sequence: CASSRTSGRGYNEQFF. In nucleotides, the CDR3 is TGTGCCAGCAGCCGGACTAGCGGGAGGGGGTACAATGAGCAGTTCTTC. This chain links TRBV12-3 or TRBV12-4 with TRBJ2-1; 15 bases are a match to TRBD2. The CDR3 is 16 residues long. After removal of 6 bases from V and 4 bases from J, the junction contained 4 bases not matched to a gene.